The 29 T cell receptor beta chains below come from one sample, sequenced in a study of cytomegalovirus exposure and HLA in healthy donors. PCR employed 60 Vbeta and 13 Jbeta primers. Generated by immunoSEQ multiplex PCR, the TCRdb table keeps only in-frame clones and is missing some. The sample lists around 120,000 clones; under 80% were seen once. The source material was PBMCs. The receptors were gathered from a man between 60 and 75 years old in good health and CMV-seropositive.

The chain carries TRBV18 and TRBJ1-4, with D uncertain. Trimming cost V 0 bases and J 8 bases, with 10 bases left between them. The CDR3 is 14 residues long. Looked up from germline, CDR1 is KGHSH and CDR2 is LQKENI. CDR3 sequence: CASSPPNQREKLFF. The CDR3 DNA is TGTGCCAGCTCACCACCGAATCAGCGGGAAAAACTGTTTTTT.

This chain joins TRBV7-2 and TRBJ2-2, with D possibly TRBD1 on 6 matching bases. The CDR3 consists of 16 residues. Deletions cut 5 bases from V and 4 bases from J, with 17 bases between. The germline V gene has CDR1 SGHTA and CDR2 FQGNSA. The CDR3 sequence: CASSPQVLGGTGELFF. CDR3 coding DNA: TGTGCCAGCAGCCCTCAGGTTTTAGGGGGCACCGGGGAGCTGTTTTTT.

CDR3 sequence reads: CASNPIAGTGGNNEQFF. CDR3 in DNA: TGTGCCAGCAACCCCATTGCCGGGACAGGGGGAAACAATGAGCAGTTCTTC. The V and J genes are TRBV28 and TRBJ2-1; 11 bases agree with TRBD1. With V trimmed by 7 bases and J by 5 bases, 13 bases remained unmatched. The CDR3 is 17 residues long. From germline, CDR1 is MDHEN and CDR2 SYDVKM.

J is TRBJ2-6 and V is TRBV27; TRBD1 matches at 11 bases. After removal of 4 bases from V and 1 base from J, the junction contained 6 bases not matched to a gene. The V gene's germline CDR1 is MNHEY and CDR2 SMNVEV (reference sequence). The CDR3 is 18 amino acids. This chain's CDR3 is CASSSTGTGGSGANVLTF. The CDR3 bases are TGTGCCAGCAGTTCCACCGGGACAGGGGGTTCTGGGGCCAACGTCCTGACTTTC.

The V and J genes are TRBV9 and TRBJ2-7; possible D gene TRBD2, 7 bases. V shed 1 base and J shed 2 bases, with 10 bases lying between them. Germline V gives CDR1 SGDLS, CDR2 YYNGEE. This CDR3 is 14 amino acids long. CDR3 loop: CASSVQGRAYEQYF. The DNA of the CDR3 is TGTGCCAGCAGCGTACAGGGGAGGGCCTACGAGCAGTACTTC.

The chain couples TRBV11-2 to TRBJ2-7, with a possible D match to TRBD1 (6 bases). The V end lost 4 bases, the J end lost 0 bases, and 10 bases lay between the germline ends. This CDR3 has 14 amino acids. Per the germline V gene, CDR1 is SGHAT and CDR2 is FQNNGV. As DNA, the CDR3 is TGTGCCAGCAGCTCCGACAGGCACTCCTACGAGCAGTACTTC. Amino acids: CASSSDRHSYEQYF.

The chain links TRBV10-3 to TRBJ2-1; 7 bases are a match to TRBD2. CDR1 ENHRY and CDR2 SYGVKD come from the germline V gene. This CDR3 comprises 14 residues. The junction had 17 bases not matched to a gene; V was cut back by 9 bases and J by 12 bases. Written as DNA, the CDR3 is TGTGCCATTGGGGAGGGGTCGGACAATGTTGTGCAGTTCTTC. It specifies CAIGEGSDNVVQFF.

This chain joins TRBV30 and TRBJ1-6; D is unresolved. The CDR3 totals 14 residues. The V gene lost 2 bases and the J gene lost 7 bases, with 12 bases spanning the gap. Germline loops: CDR1 GTSNPN, CDR2 SVGIG (reference sequence). The CDR3 DNA follows: TGTGCCTGGAGTTTCGCGTCCGCGAATTCACCCCTCCACTTT. It specifies CAWSFASANSPLHF. Full variable domain (outside the CDR3, taken from reference TRBV30 and TRBJ1-6): SQTIHQWPATLVQPVGSPLSLECTVEGTSNPNLYWYRQAAGRGLQLLFYSVGIGQISSEVPQNLSASRPQDRQFILSSKKLLLSDSGFYLCAWSFASANSPLHFGNGTRLTVT.

This clone came up a few times. V is TRBV13 and J is TRBJ1-1; D is possibly TRBD1 (6 bases). Trimming removed 5 bases at V and 3 bases at J, with 10 bases between. This CDR3 region has 13 residues. Per germline, CDR1 PRHDT and CDR2 FYEKMQ (reference sequence). The CDR3 bases are TGTGCCAGCAGCAGGGGGAGGGACACTGAAGCTTTCTTT. It translates to CASSRGRDTEAFF.

This clone was seen only a few times. This chain links TRBV7-6 with TRBJ2-3; tentatively, D is TRBD2 (7 bases). V lost 4 bases, J lost 2 bases, and 16 bases lay in between. Germline assignment: CDR1 SGHVS and CDR2 FNYEAQ. The CDR3 has 16 amino acids. The CDR3 reads CASSSVGGALTDTQYF. DNA for the CDR3: TGTGCCAGCAGCTCCGTGGGGGGGGCCCTCACAGATACGCAGTATTTT.

This chain joins TRBV7-3 and TRBJ2-1; a possible D gene is TRBD2 (6 bases). V lost 3 bases and J lost 1, with 10 bases in between. Per the germline V gene, CDR1 is SGHTA and CDR2 is FQGTGA. CDR3 length: 15 amino acids. CDR3 sequence (DNA): TGTGCCAGCAGCTTTCAACTAGCATCCTACAATGAGCAGTTCTTC. It encodes CASSFQLASYNEQFF.

The chain links TRBV2 to TRBJ1-2, with TRBD1 as a possible D gene (6 bases). The ends were cut back, 2 bases at V and 6 bases at J, with 16 bases in the middle. The CDR3 has 15 amino acids. In germline, CDR1 is SNHLY, CDR2 FYNNEI. The CDR3 nucleotides are TGTGCCAGCAGTGAAAGTCTGGGGGGGGCCGATGGCTACACCTTC. Translation gives CASSESLGGADGYTF. The full variable domain, with the rest looked up from reference TRBV2 and TRBJ1-2, is EPEVTQTPSHQVTQMGQEVILRCVPISNHLYFYWYRQILGQKVEFLVSFYNNEISEKSEIFDDQFSVERPDGSNFTLKIRSTKLEDSAMYFCASSESLGGADGYTFGSGTRLTVV.

The rearrangement joins TRBV28 to TRBJ1-2; the D gene is possibly TRBD1 (5 bases). Germline values: CDR1 MDHEN, CDR2 SYDVKM. Deletions cut 2 bases from V and 4 bases from J, with 17 bases between. The CDR3 is made up of 16 amino acids. This CDR3 reads CASSLGSGGAVYGYTF. Here the CDR3 DNA reads TGTGCCAGCAGTTTAGGTTCAGGCGGGGCAGTCTATGGCTACACCTTC.

V usage is TRBV9 and J usage is TRBJ1-6, with a weak D call TRBD1 (5 bases). V lost 4 bases and J lost 10, with 15 bases in between. This CDR3 spans 14 amino acids. CDR1 SGDLS and CDR2 YYNGEE come from the germline V gene. CDR3: CASSLGGFGSPLHF. CDR3 coding DNA: TGTGCCAGCAGCCTGGGGGGATTCGGGTCACCCCTCCACTTT.

The chain is built from TRBV7-2 and TRBJ2-7; 15 bases are a match to TRBD2. The germline V gene has CDR1 SGHTA and CDR2 FQGNSA. V lost 5 bases, J lost 5 bases, and 4 bases stayed unmatched. The CDR3 consists of 15 residues. Here the CDR3 reads CASSPRTSGRDEQYF. The CDR3 region has the DNA TGTGCCAGCAGCCCGCGGACTAGCGGGAGGGACGAGCAGTACTTC.

The V call is TRBV30, the J call TRBJ1-3; 7 nucleotides line up with TRBD1. Germline V CDR1 and CDR2: GTSNPN, SVGIG (reference sequence). The trim removed 2 bases at V and 1 base at J, leaving 5 bases unmatched. The length of the CDR3 is 15 residues. This CDR3 reads CAWSSGQFSGNTIYF. In DNA, the CDR3 is TGTGCCTGGAGTTCGGGACAGTTTTCTGGAAACACCATATATTTT.

The chain is built from TRBV7-2 and TRBJ2-7; possible D gene TRBD2, 5 bases. The CDR3 is made up of 15 amino acids. Looked up from germline, CDR1 is SGHTA and CDR2 is FQGNSA. The ends were cut back, 5 bases at V and 6 bases at J, with 20 bases in the middle. The CDR3 spells CASSKAPGRRGEQYF. Written as DNA, the CDR3 is TGTGCCAGCAGCAAGGCCCCGGGCCGCCGGGGCGAGCAGTACTTC.

The chain couples TRBV19 to TRBJ1-5; D may be TRBD1 (5 bases). Germline V CDR1 and CDR2: LNHDA, SQIVND (reference sequence). Trimming left V 3 bases short and J 0 bases short, with 9 bases between. The CDR3 has 15 residues. DNA for the CDR3: TGTGCCAGTAGTATCCCTGACAGTAGCAATCAGCCCCAGCATTTT. This sequence encodes CASSIPDSSNQPQHF. The variable domain in full, completed from reference TRBV19 and TRBJ1-5, reads DGGITQSPKYLFRKEGQNVTLSCEQNLNHDAMYWYRQDPGQGLRLIYYSQIVNDFQKGDIAEGYSVSREKKESFPLTVTSAQKNPTAFYLCASSIPDSSNQPQHFGDGTRLSIL.

This clone was picked up a small number of times. The chain has TRBV11-3 and TRBJ2-2; D not resolved. CDR3 length: 14 residues. Trimming took 5 bases from V and 5 from J, leaving 12 bases between them. Germline V gives CDR1 SGHNT, CDR2 YENEEA. CDR3 bases: TGTGCCAGCAGCAATCCGGGTCTTACCGGGGAGCTGTTTTTT. Protein sequence: CASSNPGLTGELFF.

The genes are TRBV5-1 and TRBJ2-5; the match to TRBD1 covers 10 bases. The CDR3 contains 16 residues. After removal of 0 bases from V and 5 bases from J, the junction contained 7 bases not matched to a gene. CDR1 SGHRS and CDR2 YFSETQ come from the germline V gene. CDR3: CASSLAATGGWETQYF. The DNA for the CDR3 is TGCGCCAGCAGCTTGGCGGCGACAGGGGGCTGGGAGACCCAGTACTTC.

The CDR3 sequence is CASSLLAYNEQFF. CDR3 coding DNA: TGTGCCAGCAGTTTACTAGCTTACAATGAGCAGTTCTTC. This chain joins TRBV27 and TRBJ2-1; tentatively, D is TRBD2 (5 bases). Germline lookup yields CDR1 MNHEY and CDR2 SMNVEV (reference sequence). Trimming removed 2 bases from V and 4 bases from J, with 6 bases in between. This CDR3 has 13 amino acids.

V and J are TRBV19 and TRBJ1-2; TRBD1 might be the D (5 bases). Trimming removed 6 bases at V and 8 bases at J, with 13 bases between. The CDR3 has 12 residues. Looked up from germline, CDR1 is LNHDA and CDR2 is SQIVND (reference sequence). The DNA for the CDR3 is TGTGCCAGTAGCAAGACAGAAAAGGGCTACACCTTC. It is translated as CASSKTEKGYTF.

The sample holds a few counts of this clone. J is TRBJ2-7 and V is TRBV6-4, with 7 bases aligning to TRBD2. Germline V gene data show CDR1 as MRHNA and CDR2 as SNTAGT. This CDR3 is 15 amino acids long. Trimming removed 3 bases from V and 2 bases from J; junction bases left unmatched: 7. The CDR3 is CASSERAGEAYEQYF. DNA for the CDR3: TGTGCCAGCAGTGAAAGGGCGGGAGAGGCCTACGAGCAGTACTTC.

The chain couples TRBV30 to TRBJ2-1; 12 positions agree with TRBD2. In germline, CDR1 is GTSNPN, CDR2 SVGIG (reference sequence). The J segment lost 9 bases and the V segment lost 0 bases, leaving 18 bases of the junction unmatched. The CDR3 sequence is 19 residues long. CDR3 DNA: TGTGCCTGGAGTGTACGGTCTAGCGGGGGGGCCTCTTTAATCGGTGAGCAGTTCTTC. Amino acids: CAWSVRSSGGASLIGEQFF.

The V call is TRBV4-1, the J call TRBJ1-1; D not resolved. The CDR3 loop spans 13 amino acids. Deletions cut 2 bases from V and 7 bases from J, with 11 bases between. Germline V CDR1 and CDR2: MGHRA, YSYEKL. The chain's CDR3 is CASSQLTELEAFF. DNA of the CDR3: TGCGCCAGCAGCCAATTAACAGAACTTGAAGCTTTCTTT.

V is TRBV20-1 and J is TRBJ1-2, with D tentatively TRBD1 (6 bases). The CDR3 is 11 amino acids. Trimming pared 6 bases from V and 9 bases from J, leaving 14 bases between. The germline CDR1 and CDR2 sequences are DFQATT and SNEGSKA (reference sequence). In nucleotides, the CDR3 is TGCAGTGCGGCCGGACAGTATCGCTACACCTTC. Translating gives CSAAGQYRYTF.

The chain uses TRBV11-1 and TRBJ2-1; 9 nucleotides line up with TRBD1. Trimming at V came to 5 bases and at J to 6 bases, leaving 5 bases not matched to a gene. The V gene's germline CDR1 is SGHAT and CDR2 FQDESV (reference sequence). The CDR3 consists of 14 residues. CDR3 DNA sequence: TGTGCCAGCAGCGGGACAGGGAACCGCAATGAGCAGTTCTTC. This encodes CASSGTGNRNEQFF.

The chain links TRBV30 to TRBJ1-6, with 7 bases aligning to TRBD1. J was trimmed by 7 bases and V by 3 bases; bases with no gene match: 9. The CDR3 runs 15 residues. The V gene's germline CDR1 is GTSNPN and CDR2 SVGIG (reference sequence). The CDR3 region is CAWSPDRVRNSPLHF. The CDR3 coding sequence is TGTGCCTGGAGCCCCGACAGGGTCAGAAATTCACCCCTCCACTTT.

This clone was detected only a few times. This rearrangement joins TRBV19 to TRBJ1-2; TRBD1 aligns across 7 bases. CDR1 is LNHDA, CDR2 SQIVND, per germline (reference sequence). The V and J ends lost 6 bases and 4 bases, in that order; junction bases with no gene match: 11. The CDR3 is made up of 15 amino acids. The CDR3 region has the DNA TGTGCCAGTAGCTTGGCAGGTCAGGGGGGCTATGGCTACACCTTC. It is translated as CASSLAGQGGYGYTF.